These 4 T cell receptor beta chains came from one sample sequenced in a study of cytomegalovirus exposure and HLA in healthy donors. It was with 60 Vbeta and 13 Jbeta primers that the PCR ran. Clones were sequenced by immunoSEQ multiplex PCR, and TCRdb holds only the in-frame ones, with some missing. The sample holds more than 150,000 clones, 70% to 90% seen once. The sequenced material came from PBMCs. These receptors all come from a woman between 25 and 40 years old in good health and CMV-seronegative.

Note on this clone: An end of the junction does not agree with germline; a read error may underlie this. The chain couples TRBV7-9 to TRBJ1-1; 8 bases line up with TRBD1. The CDR3 is made up of 15 amino acids. The germline V gene encodes CDR1 SEHNR and CDR2 FQNEAQ (reference sequence). CDR3 coding DNA: TGTTCCAGCAGCTGGGGACAGGAGAAAAACACTGAAGCTTTCTTT. It specifies CSSSWGQEKNTEAFF.

The chain links TRBV29-1 to TRBJ1-3; no reliable D call. This CDR3 contains 13 residues. Germline CDR1 is SQVTM and CDR2 is ANQGSEA. The V end lost 7 bases, the J end lost 5 bases, and 15 bases lay between the germline ends. The CDR3 bases are TGCAGCGGTTTGAAGTCGGGTAGAAACACCATATATTTT. Translating it yields CSGLKSGRNTIYF.

This chain links TRBV9 with TRBJ1-3; D not resolved. The ends were cut back, 0 bases at V and 0 bases at J, with 7 bases in the middle. The CDR3 is made up of 15 amino acids. Germline assignment: CDR1 SGDLS and CDR2 YYNGEE. CDR3 residues: CASSVVGASGNTIYF. Here the CDR3 DNA reads TGTGCCAGCAGCGTAGTAGGAGCCTCTGGAAACACCATATATTTT.

The chain has TRBV5-1 and TRBJ1-3, with D perhaps TRBD1 (6 bases). Trimming shortened V by 4 bases and J by 0 bases, and 14 bases separated the two germline ends. Germline loops: CDR1 SGHRS, CDR2 YFSETQ. The CDR3 runs 16 residues. The CDR3 is CASSRTTGSSGNTIYF. In DNA, the CDR3 is TGCGCCAGCAGCCGAACGACAGGCAGCTCTGGAAACACCATATATTTT.